The clone carrying this T cell receptor (beta chain) was observed once. Its antigen is not identified. This specimen comes from a study of T cell responses to AZD1222 COVID-19 vaccine. Study outcomes and limitations: Recipients of two AZD1222 doses showed rising Spike-specific TCR breadth and depth.

The protocol was immunoSEQ multiplex PCR, while the TCRdb copy is restricted to in-frame clones and leaves out a portion. This sample yields around 130,000 clones, of which about 86% are seen a single time; 10% to 15% belongs to the top ten. CDR3 size: 11 residues. V was clipped by 5 bases and J by 7 bases, with 8 bases between them. Sample: peripheral blood, taken on day 0 of AZD1222 vaccination. The TCR was taken from an adult in good health. J is TRBJ1-1 and V is TRBV12-3 or TRBV12-4; D ambiguous. CDR3 sequence reads: CASSPGFEAFF. The DNA for the CDR3 is TGTGCCAGCAGTCCAGGTTTTGAAGCTTTCTTT.